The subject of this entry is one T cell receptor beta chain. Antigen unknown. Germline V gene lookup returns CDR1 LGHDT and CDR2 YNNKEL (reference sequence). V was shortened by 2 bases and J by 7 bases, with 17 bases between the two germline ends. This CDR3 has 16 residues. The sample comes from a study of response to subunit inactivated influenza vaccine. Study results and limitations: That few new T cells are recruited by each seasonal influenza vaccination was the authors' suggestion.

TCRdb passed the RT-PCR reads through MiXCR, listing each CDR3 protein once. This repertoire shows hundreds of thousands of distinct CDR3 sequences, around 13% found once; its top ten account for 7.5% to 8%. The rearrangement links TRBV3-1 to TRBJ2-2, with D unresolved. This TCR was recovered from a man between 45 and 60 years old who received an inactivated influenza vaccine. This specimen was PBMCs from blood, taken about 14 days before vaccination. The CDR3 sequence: CASSQPRGVVGGELFF. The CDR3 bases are TGTGCCAGCAGCCAACCCCGAGGAGTTGTGGGCGGGGAGCTGTTTTTT. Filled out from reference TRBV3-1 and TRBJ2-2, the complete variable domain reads DTAVSQTPKYLVTQMGNDKSIKCEQNLGHDTMYWYKQDSKKFLKIMFSYNNKELIINETVPNRFSPKSPDKAHLNLHINSLELGDSAVYFCASSQPRGVVGGELFFGEGSRLTVL.